This T cell receptor beta chain was sequenced for a study of T cell repertoires in cytomegalovirus infection. The wider study: Public TCR beta signatures were indicative of both CMV infection and a matching HLA type. Study results and limitations: Cumulative public TCR beta family frequency identified carriers of CMV plus the relevant HLA.

TCRdb independently ran MiXCR on the reads; one entry per CDR3 protein. The sample carries 200,000 to 300,000 distinct CDR3 sequences, 12% to 15% recorded once. With 3 bases clipped from V and 3 bases from J, the junction kept 2 bases outside the gene matches. The CDR3 length is 14 residues. Germline values: CDR1 SEHNR, CDR2 FQNEAQ (reference sequence). This clonotype was counted many times. Its matching antigen is unknown. Sequencing was performed on PBMCs. This clonotype was obtained from a human donor in good health (CMV status not recorded). Some clones in this sample may be carry-over from other donors' samples. This chain connects TRBV7-9 to TRBJ2-3, with 8 bases matching TRBD1. The CDR3 loop is CASSFGQGTDTQYF. The CDR3 DNA follows: TGTGCCAGCAGCTTTGGACAGGGTACAGATACGCAGTATTTT.